This TCR beta chain was sequenced during a study of blood T cells in healthy people across ages. About this clonotype: Its matching antigen is unknown.

Primed by a sample-barcoded 5' primer and a J-beta primer mix, a second PCR proceeded for about 6 to 11 cycles. One entry per CDR3 protein results from TCRdb running MiXCR on the 5' RACE reads. Among approximately 730,000 distinct CDR3 sequences listed, roughly 44% were seen once. Study-wide points: Naive T cell percentage strongly correlated with TCR beta diversity. It was the long-lived donors that had more naive CD4+ cells and higher diversity than aged donors.

The specimen was blood. The source of this sequence is a woman aged 60-75 years in good health.

The CDR3 DNA sequence: TGCGCCAGCAGTCAATCAGTACGAGCATACACCGGGGAGCTGTTTTTT. Its protein is CASSQSVRAYTGELFF. This rearrangement joins TRBV23-1 to TRBJ2-2; no definite D call. TRBV23-1 is noted as an ORF with a role that remains uncertain. This CDR3 is 16 amino acids long. The V and J ends lost 0 bases and 3 bases respectively, with 11 bases between them.